Listed below are T cell receptor beta chains from one sample, sequenced in a study of T cell clonotyping in hematopoietic cell transplantation. Clones were read by immunoSEQ multiplex PCR, and TCRdb kept only the in-frame ones, dropping some. The sample consists of about 13,000 clones, around 90% of them appearing once. The source material was peripheral blood mononuclear cells. The origin of the receptors is a man aged 25 to 45 in good health. Some clones in this sample may be carry-over from other donors' samples. Each CDR3 is given with its conserved first and last residue. The D gene is left open where the match is weak. Rows may omit the clone size; those that give it use once, few, many or a size class.

j_call clone_size d_call v_call cdr3_aa cdr3_nt
TRBJ1-4 - - TRBV10-3 CAISQGGDGETNEKLFF TGTGCCATCAGTCAAGGAGGGGACGGAGAAACTAATGAAAAACTGTTTTTT
TRBJ2-4 - - TRBV9 CASSVGLLRGTKNIQYF TGTGCCAGCAGCGTGGGCCTTCTCAGAGGGACCAAAAACATTCAGTACTTC
TRBJ1-6 - - TRBV11-2 CASSLEGGEMYSPLHF TGTGCCAGCAGCTTAGAAGGGGGTGAAATGTATTCACCCCTCCACTTT
TRBJ1-1 - - TRBV11-1 CASSLRNRDTEAFF TGTGCCAGCAGCTTAAGAAACAGGGACACTGAAGCTTTCTTT
TRBJ1-5 once TRBD1 TRBV13 CASSADRALAQHF TGTGCCAGCAGCGCAGACAGGGCGTTGGCCCAGCATTTT
TRBJ1-4 - - TRBV30 CAWSADVNEKLFF TGTGCCTGGAGTGCAGACGTGAATGAAAAACTGTTTTTT
TRBJ2-7 - - TRBV20-1 CSALQAYEQYF TGCAGTGCTCTCCAAGCCTACGAGCAGTACTTC
TRBJ1-3 - - TRBV2 CASSQTGTSGNTIYF TGTGCCAGCAGTCAGACCGGGACCTCTGGAAACACCATATATTTT
TRBJ1-1 - - TRBV14 CASSPQGQPNTEAFF TGTGCCAGCAGCCCCCAGGGTCAGCCGAACACTGAAGCTTTCTTT
TRBJ2-7 - TRBD1 TRBV9 CASSNRDRGVNEQYF TGTGCCAGCAGCAACCGGGACAGGGGAGTAAACGAGCAGTACTTC
TRBJ1-6 few - TRBV2 CASSEDYNSPLHF TGTGCCAGCAGTGAAGACTATAATTCACCCCTCCACTTT
TRBJ2-1 - - TRBV6-1 CASNQEGEQFF TGTGCCAGCAATCAGGAAGGTGAGCAGTTCTTC
TRBJ2-7 - - TRBV13 CASSRQVGGYEQYF TGTGCCAGCAGCCGACAGGTGGGCGGCTACGAGCAGTACTTC
TRBJ1-5 - TRBD1 TRBV29-1 CSVRTGPNQPQHF TGCAGCGTTAGGACAGGCCCCAATCAGCCCCAGCATTTT
TRBJ2-7 few - TRBV30 CAWGATGSYEQYF TGTGCCTGGGGCGCGACGGGTTCCTACGAGCAGTACTTC
TRBJ2-7 - TRBD1 TRBV25-1 CATSTKTGTGVLDEQYF TGTGCCACCTCAACGAAGACCGGGACAGGGGTTCTCGACGAGCAGTACTTC
TRBJ1-2 - - TRBV25-1 CASSEYSLGSSPYGYTF TGTGCCAGCAGTGAATATAGCTTGGGGTCTAGCCCCTATGGCTACACCTTC
TRBJ1-2 - - TRBV11-1 CASSPVDRSYGYTF TGTGCCAGCAGCCCAGTCGACAGGAGCTATGGCTACACCTTC
TRBJ1-1 - TRBD1 TRBV5-1 CASSNGQGDTEAFF TGCGCCAGCAGCAACGGACAGGGGGACACTGAAGCTTTCTTT
TRBJ2-7 - TRBD1 TRBV5-6 CASRETGESYEQYF TGTGCCAGCAGGGAGACAGGGGAATCCTACGAGCAGTACTTC
TRBJ2-7 - TRBD2 TRBV4-3 CASSQDTAGGPYEQYF TGCGCCAGCAGCCAAGACACGGCGGGAGGACCCTACGAGCAGTACTTC
TRBJ2-3 few TRBD1 TRBV6-4 CASSDGQGADTQYF TGTGCCAGCAGTGACGGACAGGGGGCAGATACGCAGTATTTT
TRBJ1-2 - - TRBV7-2 CASSLGQLYGYTF TGTGCCAGCAGCCTCGGACAGCTATATGGCTACACCTTC
TRBJ1-2 - - TRBV2 CASSERIGGYTF TGTGCCAGCAGTGAACGGATAGGAGGCTACACCTTC
TRBJ1-2 - TRBD1 TRBV6-5 CASSYCPGQGAEGYTF TGTGCCAGCAGTTACTGTCCGGGACAGGGGGCGGAAGGCTACACCTTC
TRBJ2-7 - - TRBV30 CAWSLKTVSSYEQYF TGTGCCTGGAGTCTCAAGACAGTTAGCTCCTACGAGCAGTACTTC
TRBJ2-7 once - TRBV9 CASSVGGGLQYF TGTGCCAGCAGCGTAGGGGGGGGCCTACAGTACTTC
TRBJ2-3 - - TRBV19 CATGAGTSTDTQYF TGTGCCACCGGAGCCGGGACTAGCACAGATACGCAGTATTTT
TRBJ1-5 - - TRBV6-1 CASRSTTWSNQPQHF TGTGCCAGCAGGTCGACTACCTGGAGCAATCAGCCCCAGCATTTT
TRBJ2-1 - TRBD2 TRBV30 CAWSVGRLAGENEQFF TGTGCCTGGAGTGTAGGTAGGCTAGCGGGAGAGAATGAGCAGTTCTTC
TRBJ1-5 - - TRBV30 CAWSVGQYNQPQHF TGTGCCTGGAGTGTCGGACAGTACAATCAGCCCCAGCATTTT
TRBJ1-2 - TRBD1 TRBV30 CAWTKLIRTGYGYTF TGTGCCTGGACCAAACTGATCCGGACAGGCTATGGCTACACCTTC
TRBJ2-1 - - TRBV29-1 CSVGLNEQFF TGCAGCGTTGGTTTGAATGAGCAGTTCTTC
TRBJ1-5 - TRBD1 TRBV30 CAWGNRGDQPQHF TGTGCCTGGGGGAACAGGGGCGATCAGCCCCAGCATTTT
TRBJ2-5 - TRBD2 TRBV7-7 CASSLGLAGGPETQYF TGTGCTAGCAGCTTAGGGCTAGCGGGAGGGCCGGAGACCCAGTACTTC
TRBJ1-4 - - TRBV7-8 CASSSGTGATNEKLFF TGTGCCAGCAGCTCTGGGACGGGAGCAACTAATGAAAAACTGTTTTTT
TRBJ1-1 - - TRBV6-6 CASSYYRGNTEAFF TGTGCCAGCAGTTACTACCGGGGGAACACTGAAGCTTTCTTT
TRBJ2-7 - - TRBV6-6 CASGASSYEQYF TGTGCCAGCGGGGCCAGCTCCTACGAGCAGTACTTC
TRBJ1-6 few TRBD1 TRBV7-9 CASSPGGKVRFSPLHF TGTGCCAGCAGCCCAGGGGGAAAGGTTCGTTTCTCACCCCTCCACTTT
TRBJ2-7 - TRBD1 TRBV5-6 CASSYIGQGRYEQYF TGTGCCAGCAGCTATATCGGACAGGGGAGATACGAGCAGTACTTC